Each of the 5 T cell receptor beta chains below was sequenced from the same sample in a study of radiation and T cells in renal cell carcinoma (dated by TCRdb to about 2020). The time point label corresponds to: blood 2 weeks post-SBRT. Per the publication, the treatment or condition label means: 15 Gy SBRT to primary tumor, nephrectomy 4 weeks later. The library came from the immunoSEQ multiplex PCR assay. TCRdb's version of the immuneACCESS table is confined to in-frame rearrangements and falls short of the full clone set. An unresolved V gene accounts for under half of the shortfall where checked; the remainder is of unknown origin. The sample has 100,000 to 150,000 clones on record, more than 75% of them singletons. The top ten hold 5% to 6% of the sample. Sequenced material: blood, taken from a patient whose treatment included radiotherapy and nephrectomy. These receptors were collected from a woman aged 70-85 years with renal cell carcinoma.

A few counts support this clone. The CDR3 here is CASSSVSYYEQYF. Here the CDR3 DNA reads TGTGCCAGCAGCTCCGTCAGTTACTACGAGCAGTACTTC. The chain is built from TRBV11-3 and TRBJ2-7, with D hard to call. Germline V gene sequence: CDR1 SGHNT, CDR2 YENEEA. Trimming pared 4 bases from V and 3 bases from J, leaving 10 bases between. The CDR3 extends over 13 amino acids.

The chain joins TRBV9 to TRBJ2-7; the D is unclear. The V end was cut by 3 bases, the J end by 5 bases, with 12 bases between. Germline-derived CDR1 and CDR2 are SGDLS and YYNGEE. The CDR3 is 13 residues long. The CDR3 region has the DNA TGTGCCAGCAGCGCCGGCAGTTGGAACGAGCAGTACTTC. This encodes CASSAGSWNEQYF.

V and J are TRBV7-3 and TRBJ2-3, with 8 bases identical to TRBD2. The CDR3 runs 17 residues. Germline assignment: CDR1 SGHTA and CDR2 FQGTGA. Trimming cost V 6 bases and J 2 bases; bases outside gene matches: 13. The CDR3 sequence is CASSPIWRGVHTDTQYF. CDR3 DNA: TGTGCCAGCAGTCCCATTTGGCGGGGGGTACACACAGATACGCAGTATTTT. The full variable domain, with the rest looked up from reference TRBV7-3 and TRBJ2-3, is GAGVSQTPSNKVTEKGKYVELRCDPISGHTALYWYRQSLGQGPEFLIYFQGTGAADDSGLPNDRFFAVRPEGSVSTLKIQRTERGDSAVYLCASSPIWRGVHTDTQYFGPGTRLTVL.

On this clone: The CDR3 ends on some other residue instead of the conserved phenylalanine or tryptophan, so this is likely a read error. No DNA is shown, since the ends of the CDR3 on it are uncertain; the CDR3 is the one TCRdb lists. V usage is TRBV30 and J usage is TRBJ1-2. The CDR3 extends over 12 residues, inclusive of both ends. Germline V gene lookup returns CDR1 GTSNPN and CDR2 SVGIG (reference sequence). CDR3 residues: CAWSSNPGETVI.

The chain recombines TRBV6-1 with TRBJ1-3, with D unclear. The CDR3 consists of 15 residues. Germline CDR1 MNHNS, CDR2 SASEGT. Trimming left V 0 bases short and J 2 bases short, with 8 bases between. For the CDR3, the DNA is TGTGCCAGCAGTGAAGCGAGTGGTGCTGGAAACACCATATATTTT. Protein product: CASSEASGAGNTIYF.